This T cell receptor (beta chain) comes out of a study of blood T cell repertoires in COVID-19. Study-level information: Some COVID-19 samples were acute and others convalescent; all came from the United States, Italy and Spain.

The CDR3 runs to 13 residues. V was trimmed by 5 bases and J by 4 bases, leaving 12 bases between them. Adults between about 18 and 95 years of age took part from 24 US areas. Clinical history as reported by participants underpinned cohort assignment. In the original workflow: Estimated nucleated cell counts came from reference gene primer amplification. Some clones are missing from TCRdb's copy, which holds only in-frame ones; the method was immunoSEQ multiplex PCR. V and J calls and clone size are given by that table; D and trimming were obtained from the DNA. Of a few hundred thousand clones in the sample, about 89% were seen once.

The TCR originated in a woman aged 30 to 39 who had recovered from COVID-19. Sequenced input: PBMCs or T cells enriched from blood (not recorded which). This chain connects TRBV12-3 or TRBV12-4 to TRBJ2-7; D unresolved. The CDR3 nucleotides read TGTGCCAGCAGTCTCCCCCCCCAGTACGAGCAGTACTTC. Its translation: CASSLPPQYEQYF.